These T cell receptor beta chains were read from a single sample in a study of control samples from healthy donors and cancer patients. Libraries were prepared by immunoSEQ multiplex PCR; TCRdb keeps only in-frame clonotypes and omits some of them. Of about 120,000 clones listed, approximately 90% are singletons. The source material was blood. These receptors originate from a woman between 70 and 85 years old in good health. Each CDR3 is given with its conserved first and last residue. A D gene is named only where the DNA matches it firmly. Clone size is shown for a subset of rows, as once, few, many or a class of expanded clone.

D	size	J	V	CDR3	DNA
-	-	TRBJ2-1	TRBV2	CASSEYPGSSYNEQFF	TGTGCCAGCAGTGAGTACCCGGGCAGCTCCTACAATGAGCAGTTCTTC
TRBD1	-	TRBJ1-5	TRBV29-1	CSVGTGHSNQPQHF	TGCAGCGTCGGGACAGGCCATAGCAATCAGCCCCAGCATTTT
-	few	TRBJ2-1	TRBV5-3	CARSLPEQGLSYNEQFF	TGTGCCAGAAGCTTGCCGGAACAGGGCCTTTCCTACAATGAGCAGTTCTTC
-	-	TRBJ1-5	TRBV6-1	CASSGRVSTPHQPQHF	TGTGCCAGCAGTGGTAGGGTCAGCACGCCGCATCAGCCCCAGCATTTT
TRBD1	-	TRBJ2-7	TRBV5-6	CASSLGTATLEQYF	TGTGCCAGCAGCCTCGGGACAGCTACCCTCGAGCAGTACTTC
-	-	TRBJ1-5	TRBV12-3/TRBV12-4	CASSTGSQFPQHF	TGTGCCAGCAGTACCGGCAGCCAGTTTCCCCAGCATTTT
TRBD1	-	TRBJ2-6	TRBV19	CASSIASGTASSGANVLTF	TGTGCCAGTAGTATAGCGTCAGGGACAGCTTCCTCTGGGGCCAACGTCCTGACTTTC
-	-	TRBJ2-1	TRBV4-3	CASSQDWRSYNEQFF	TGCGCCAGCAGCCAAGACTGGAGATCCTACAATGAGCAGTTCTTC
TRBD1	-	TRBJ2-7	TRBV7-7	CASSLGGPGTGGSEQYF	TGTGCCAGCAGCTTAGGGGGGCCCGGGACAGGGGGCTCCGAGCAGTACTTC
-	-	TRBJ2-3	TRBV3-1/TRBV3-2	CASSQAGDATDTQYF	TGTGCCAGCAGCCAAGCGGGGGATGCCACAGATACGCAGTATTTT
-	-	TRBJ1-3	TRBV10-3	CAISSQGSGNTIYF	TGTGCCATCAGCTCACAGGGCTCTGGAAACACCATATATTTT
-	-	TRBJ1-2	TRBV6-1	CASSEWGMTDSRGYTF	TGTGCCAGCAGTGAGTGGGGGATGACAGACTCTAGGGGCTACACCTTC
TRBD1	-	TRBJ2-2	TRBV25-1	CASSEGTGDTGELFF	TGTGCCAGCAGTGAAGGGACAGGAGACACCGGGGAGCTGTTTTTT
-	-	TRBJ2-5	TRBV3-1/TRBV3-2	CASSHLGSQETQYF	TGTGCCAGCAGCCATCTCGGCTCCCAAGAGACCCAGTACTTC
-	-	TRBJ2-7	TRBV5-1	CASSEKTGGIGYF	TGCGCCAGCAGCGAAAAGACCGGGGGCATAGGGTACTTC
-	-	TRBJ2-5	TRBV3-1/TRBV3-2	CASSQMGGETQYF	TGTGCCAGCAGCCAAATGGGGGGCGAGACCCAGTACTTC
-	-	TRBJ1-1	TRBV15	CATSRDRQDRGFF	TGTGCCACCAGCAGAGATCGCCAGGATAGGGGTTTCTTT
-	-	TRBJ1-1	TRBV5-8	CASSQVREAFF	TGTGCCAGCAGCCAGGTCAGGGAAGCTTTCTTT
-	-	TRBJ1-3	TRBV5-1	CASSFGQSGNTIYF	TGCGCCAGCAGCTTCGGACAGTCTGGAAACACCATATATTTT
TRBD1	-	TRBJ1-4	TRBV10-3	CAISSRGQVEKLFF	TGTGCCATCAGTAGCAGGGGGCAGGTTGAAAAACTGTTTTTT
-	-	TRBJ2-1	TRBV7-3	CASSAQLGEQFF	TGTGCCAGCAGCGCCCAGTTGGGTGAGCAGTTCTTC
-	-	TRBJ2-2	TRBV5-8	CASSYLLGSGGELFF	TGTGCCAGCAGCTACCTACTTGGATCGGGTGGGGAGCTGTTTTTT
-	-	TRBJ1-1	TRBV6-5	CASAGHLNTEAFF	TGTGCCAGCGCGGGACACTTGAACACTGAAGCTTTCTTT
-	-	TRBJ2-7	TRBV7-9	CASRATGSYEQYF	TGTGCCAGCAGGGCAACAGGGTCCTACGAGCAGTACTTC
-	-	TRBJ1-5	TRBV5-8	CASSAGLTHNQPQHF	TGTGCCAGCAGCGCGGGACTGACGCATAATCAGCCCCAGCATTTT
-	-	TRBJ1-1	TRBV5-1	CASSADTLGGTEAFF	TGCGCCAGCAGCGCGGACACCTTGGGCGGCACTGAAGCTTTCTTT
-	-	TRBJ2-7	TRBV10-1	CASSEGVLAAYEQYF	TGCGCCAGCAGTGAGGGAGTATTAGCGGCCTACGAGCAGTACTTC
-	-	TRBJ1-6	TRBV2	CASGPASSYNSPLHF	TGTGCCAGCGGCCCTGCCAGCTCCTATAATTCACCCCTCCACTTT
-	-	TRBJ1-2	TRBV27	CASSFLQGPANYGYTF	TGTGCCAGCAGTTTCCTACAGGGCCCTGCTAACTATGGCTACACCTTC
TRBD1	-	TRBJ2-7	TRBV5-4	CASSLEDRRREQYF	TGTGCCAGCAGCTTGGAGGACAGGCGTCGCGAGCAGTACTTC
-	once	TRBJ2-7	TRBV21-1	CASSKDSGGAYEQYF	TGTGCCAGCAGCAAAGACAGCGGGGGGGCTTACGAGCAGTACTTC
TRBD2	-	TRBJ2-1	TRBV7-7	CASSPLAGGSYNEQFF	TGTGCCAGCAGCCCCTTGGCGGGGGGCTCCTACAATGAGCAGTTCTTC
-	-	TRBJ1-1	TRBV2	CASSLGDEAFF	TGTGCCAGCAGTCTAGGGGATGAAGCTTTCTTT
-	-	TRBJ1-1	TRBV9	CASSVGWAWVGPSGAEAFF	TGTGCCAGCAGCGTAGGTTGGGCTTGGGTCGGACCCTCAGGGGCTGAAGCTTTCTTT
TRBD1	-	TRBJ2-7	TRBV10-2	CASRQGRYEQYF	TGCGCCAGCAGACAGGGGCGCTACGAGCAGTACTTC
-	once	TRBJ2-6	TRBV24-1	CATSEGSGANVLTF	TGTGCCACCAGTGAGGGCTCTGGGGCCAACGTCCTGACTTTC
TRBD1	-	TRBJ1-5	TRBV2	CASRSDRVGNQPQHF	TGTGCCAGCAGGTCGGACAGGGTTGGAAATCAGCCCCAGCATTTT
-	-	TRBJ2-5	TRBV9	CASTRGGGTLETQYF	TGTGCCAGCACAAGAGGGGGAGGGACGTTAGAGACCCAGTACTTC
TRBD1	-	TRBJ1-4	TRBV5-6	CASSSGQGLFF	TGTGCCAGCAGCTCTGGACAGGGGCTGTTTTTT
TRBD1	-	TRBJ2-7	TRBV2	CASSRQGNEQYF	TGTGCCAGCAGTCGACAGGGCAACGAGCAGTACTTC
TRBD1	few	TRBJ2-5	TRBV13	CASSPGVGGAREETQYF	TGTGCCAGCAGCCCCGGGGTAGGGGGCGCCCGGGAAGAGACCCAGTACTTC
-	-	TRBJ2-7	TRBV7-8	CASSLDTGRNEQYF	TGTGCCAGCAGCTTAGATACGGGGCGGAACGAGCAGTACTTC
TRBD1	-	TRBJ2-5	TRBV12-3/TRBV12-4	CASSLGQGENF	TGTGCCAGCAGTTTAGGGCAGGGGGAGAACTTC
TRBD2	-	TRBJ2-1	TRBV5-4	CASSLGLAGGQDEQFF	TGTGCCAGCAGCCTCGGACTAGCGGGGGGACAGGATGAGCAGTTCTTC
-	-	TRBJ2-3	TRBV5-1	CASSSHGGAFTDTQYF	TGCGCCAGCAGCTCGCATGGCGGGGCCTTCACAGATACGCAGTATTTT
TRBD2	-	TRBJ2-5	TRBV5-1	CASSLGLVETQYF	TGCGCCAGCAGCTTAGGACTAGTAGAGACCCAGTACTTC
-	medium-sized	TRBJ2-7	TRBV27	CASSLSAGYEQYF	TGTGCCAGCAGTTTATCCGCAGGGTACGAGCAGTACTTC
TRBD1	few	TRBJ1-5	TRBV19	CASSIGTGAVYNQPQHF	TGTGCCAGTAGTATCGGGACAGGGGCTGTATACAATCAGCCCCAGCATTTT
-	-	TRBJ2-1	TRBV7-9	CASSSGEGPPYNEQFF	TGTGCCAGCAGCTCCGGTGAAGGGCCACCCTACAATGAGCAGTTCTTC
-	-	TRBJ2-7	TRBV5-6	CASSLFSYEQYF	TGTGCCAGCAGCCTGTTCTCCTACGAGCAGTACTTC
TRBD1	-	TRBJ2-1	TRBV11-2	CASSLLGTGGIPNNEQFF	TGTGCCAGCAGCCTTTTAGGGACAGGGGGCATCCCCAACAATGAGCAGTTCTTC
-	-	TRBJ1-1	TRBV6-2/TRBV6-3	CASSYSYTEAFF	TGTGCCAGCAGTTACTCGTACACTGAAGCTTTCTTT
-	-	TRBJ1-6	TRBV3-1/TRBV3-2	CASSLRGGGTEPLHF	TGTGCCAGCAGCCTGCGGGGGGGAGGGACTGAGCCCCTCCACTTT
TRBD2	-	TRBJ2-7	TRBV3-1/TRBV3-2	CASSQKGTRHYEQYF	TGTGCCAGCAGCCAAAAAGGGACTAGGCACTACGAGCAGTACTTC